This T cell receptor (beta chain) is from a study of blood T cell repertoires in COVID-19. Clones were read by immunoSEQ multiplex PCR, and TCRdb kept only the in-frame ones, dropping some. Of 310,000 or so clones listed, about nine tenths are singletons. Enrolled during active infection, Seattle patients were then followed longitudinally. This CDR3 has 18 residues. Trimming took 3 bases from V and 3 from J; bases not matched to a gene: 13. The V gene's germline CDR1 is SQVTM and CDR2 ANQGSEA. Sequenced material: peripheral blood. This clonotype originated in a young man with COVID-19, enrolled during active disease. The V gene is TRBV29-1, the J gene TRBJ2-1; 11 nucleotides match TRBD2. This CDR3 is CSVEVAGGIEQYYNEQFF. CDR3 DNA: TGCAGCGTTGAGGTAGCGGGAGGGATCGAACAATACTACAATGAGCAGTTCTTC.